This paragraph covers one TCR beta chain sequence. The antigen it binds to is not known. No much larger clone exists at a distance of one base, and base qualities are not known. Ophthalmopathy patients were characterized by moderately to severely active disease, a Clinical Activity Score of at least 3, a NOSPECS grade of at least 4, and a disease duration under 3 months. Anyone with other autoimmune diseases, uncontrolled infections, pregnancy or lactation was excluded from the study. Clinical symptoms, serum thyroxine, TRAb, thyroid ultrasound and orbital computed tomography were used for diagnosis. Ficoll-Paque density gradient centrifugation was used to isolate PBMCs from 9.5 to 10 ml of fresh peripheral blood. Total RNA was extracted with Trizol reagent and quality-checked on an Agilent 2100 Bioanalyzer. TCR beta CDR3 regions were amplified from RNA transcripts for repertoire sequencing. A first-round RT-PCR used HTBI primers with the Qiagen OneStep RT-PCR kit, followed by a second-round multiplex PCR, size selection and purification. Libraries were sequenced paired-end with 100 bp reads on an Illumina HiSeq2000. The paper's processing steps were these. Reads were processed with SOAPnuke, discarding reads with adapters, uncalled bases, mean Phred below 15, or no exact constant-primer or identifier match. COPE v1.2.5 was used to merge high-quality paired reads. Unique nucleotide sequences were defined as clonotypes and aligned to IMGT TRB V, D and J references using MiTCR v1.1. Only V-J combinations with frequency above 0.0001 were analysed, covering over 98% of repertoires. For each V-J combination, a TCR clonal expansion and chaos score was defined as F50 clonal expansion divided by the chaos observed in the TCRdist matrix. Welch's t-statistics and random forest were used to reduce the features to some 13 V-J combinations, which were then used as input to a naive Bayes classifier. The similarity between thyroid and blood repertoires was quantified using the Morisita-Horn index. The raw public reads went through TCRdb reprocessing: fastp at Q25, MiXCR clone calling, in-frame beta chains kept. Each record represents a unique CDR3 protein, reported with the most common genes and DNA among its rows. The V and J calls were determined by TCRdb, not by the authors. Within this sample are about 740,000 distinct CDR3 sequences, with roughly two fifths of them counted one time only. The ten largest make up 40% to 45% of the sample.

The data were taken from a study of Graves' ophthalmopathy and Graves' hyperthyroidism (dated by TCRdb to 2016 to 2018). Describing the broader study: Peripheral blood samples were taken at the time of initial diagnosis, before any treatment was given. TCR beta repertoire signatures were used to distinguish Graves' ophthalmopathy from Graves' hyperthyroidism and to predict progression to ophthalmopathy. In total, 135 blood samples were TCR-sequenced: 40 to 45 ophthalmopathy, under 80 hyperthyroidism and approximately 17 hyperthyroidism-to-ophthalmopathy patients. To explore V-J signatures distinguishing ophthalmopathy from hyperthyroidism, a discovery set of approximately 100 patients (around 44 ophthalmopathy, around 55 stable hyperthyroidism) was enrolled. An independent validation cohort comprised some 19 hyperthyroidism patients and 15 to 17 patients who later progressed from hyperthyroidism to ophthalmopathy. T-cell repertoires of thyroid tissue and blood were compared in about six hyperthyroidism patients. Following sample collection, hyperthyroidism patients were given methimazole at a starting dose of 30 mg daily, and ophthalmopathy patients were given high-dose intravenous methylprednisolone.

CDR1 and CDR2 are read off the germline V gene as KGHDR and SFDVKD. Reading from cysteine to phenylalanine, the CDR3 counts 16 amino acids. Kept here is only the CDR3 DNA, which spans 48 bases and is read in frame from base 1. Cut back by 4 bases and 8 bases, the V and J ends lie 20 bases apart. What the work shows at the level of the full study, not this receptor alone: The 13-signature model separated ophthalmopathy from stable hyperthyroidism with approximately 90% sensitivity and just under 84% specificity in cross-validation, and 80%/75% in the test set. Among expanded thyroid clonotypes with frequency above 0.001, most also showed up in blood, which suggests that blood repertoires may reflect the thyroid immune response. In validation, the model predicted ophthalmopathy progression with 70.59% sensitivity and about 73% specificity; roughly eleven predicted patients were CT-confirmed with GO in a median of approximately 6.2 months. No statistical method was used to set the sample size in advance, and the investigators knew which group each participant was assigned to.

The specimen was peripheral blood. The chain was built from TRBV24-1 and TRBJ1-5; tentative D gene TRBD1, with 5 bases matching. This clonotype originated in an adult man with Graves' ophthalmopathy. The DNA reads as follows: TGTGCCACCAGTGACCTGACGTGGAGGGGTGAGGAGCCCCAGCATTTT. Its translation reads: CATSDLTWRGEEPQHF.